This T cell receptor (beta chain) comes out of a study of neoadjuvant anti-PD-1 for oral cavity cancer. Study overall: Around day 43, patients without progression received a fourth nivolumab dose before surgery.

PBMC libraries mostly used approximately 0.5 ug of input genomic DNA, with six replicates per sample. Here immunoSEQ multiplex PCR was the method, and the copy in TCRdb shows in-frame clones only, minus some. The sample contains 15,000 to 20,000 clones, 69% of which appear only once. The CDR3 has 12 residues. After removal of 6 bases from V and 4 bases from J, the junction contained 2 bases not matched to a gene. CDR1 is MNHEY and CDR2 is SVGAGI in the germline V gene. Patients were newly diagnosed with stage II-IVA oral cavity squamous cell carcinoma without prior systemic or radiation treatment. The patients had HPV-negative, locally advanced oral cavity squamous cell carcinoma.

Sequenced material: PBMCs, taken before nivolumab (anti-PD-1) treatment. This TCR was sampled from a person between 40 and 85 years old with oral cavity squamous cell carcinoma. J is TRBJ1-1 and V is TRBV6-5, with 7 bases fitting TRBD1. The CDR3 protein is CASRQGSTEAFF. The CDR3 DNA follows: TGTGCCAGCAGACAGGGGAGCACTGAAGCTTTCTTT.